This T cell receptor (beta chain) was profiled in a study of blood T cell repertoires in COVID-19. Study-wide context: Researchers got acute and convalescent COVID-19 samples from the United States, Italy and Spain.

Authors' methods: Amplification of reference gene primers was used by the study to estimate nucleated cell counts. Measured with immunoSEQ multiplex PCR; TCRdb has only the in-frame clones, and not every one. The DNA was the basis for D and trimming; V, J and clone size are from that table. Among approximately 15,000 clones listed, 70% to 80% were seen once. The sequencing sample was made of peripheral blood. This clonotype was sampled from a human donor in a cohort sampled during active COVID-19.

CDR3: CASSELLAATYNEQFF. The CDR3 nucleotides read TGTGCCAGCAGCGAGTTACTAGCGGCCACCTACAATGAGCAGTTCTTC. The V and J genes are TRBV9 and TRBJ2-1; TRBD2 matches at 8 bases. The length of the CDR3 is 16 residues. V lost 3 bases, J lost 2 bases, and 7 bases stayed unmatched. In germline, CDR1 is SGDLS, CDR2 YYNGEE.